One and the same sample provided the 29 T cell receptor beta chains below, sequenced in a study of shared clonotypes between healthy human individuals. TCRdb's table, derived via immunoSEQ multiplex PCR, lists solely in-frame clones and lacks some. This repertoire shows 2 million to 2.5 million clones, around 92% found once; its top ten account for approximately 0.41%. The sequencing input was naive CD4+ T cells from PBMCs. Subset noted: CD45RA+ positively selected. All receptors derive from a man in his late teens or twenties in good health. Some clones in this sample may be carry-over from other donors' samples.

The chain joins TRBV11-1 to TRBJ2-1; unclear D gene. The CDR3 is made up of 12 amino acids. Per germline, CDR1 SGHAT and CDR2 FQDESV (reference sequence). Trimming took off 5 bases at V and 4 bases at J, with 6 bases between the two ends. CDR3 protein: CASSPDYNEQFF. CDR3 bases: TGTGCCAGCAGCCCCGATTACAATGAGCAGTTCTTC.

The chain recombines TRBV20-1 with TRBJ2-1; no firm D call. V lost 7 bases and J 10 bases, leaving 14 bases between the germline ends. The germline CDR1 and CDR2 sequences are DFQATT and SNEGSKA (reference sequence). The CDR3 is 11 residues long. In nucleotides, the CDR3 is TGCAGTGGCTATACGCGGACCGAGCAGTTCTTC. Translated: CSGYTRTEQFF.

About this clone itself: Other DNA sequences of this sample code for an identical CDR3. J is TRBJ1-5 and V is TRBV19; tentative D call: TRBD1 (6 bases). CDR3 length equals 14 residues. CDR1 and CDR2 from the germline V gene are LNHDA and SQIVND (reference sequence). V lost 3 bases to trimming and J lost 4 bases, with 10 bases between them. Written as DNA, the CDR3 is TGTGCCAGTAGTATCCGAACAGGGAATCAGCCCCAGCATTTT. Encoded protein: CASSIRTGNQPQHF.

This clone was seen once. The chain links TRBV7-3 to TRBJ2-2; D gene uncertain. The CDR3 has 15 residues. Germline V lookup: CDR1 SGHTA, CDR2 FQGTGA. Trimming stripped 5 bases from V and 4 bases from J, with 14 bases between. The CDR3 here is CASSPMALPTGELFF. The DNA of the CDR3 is TGTGCCAGCAGCCCGATGGCCCTGCCCACCGGGGAGCTGTTTTTT. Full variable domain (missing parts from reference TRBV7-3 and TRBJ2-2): GAGVSQTPSNKVTEKGKYVELRCDPISGHTALYWYRQSLGQGPEFLIYFQGTGAADDSGLPNDRFFAVRPEGSVSTLKIQRTERGDSAVYLCASSPMALPTGELFFGEGSRLTVL.

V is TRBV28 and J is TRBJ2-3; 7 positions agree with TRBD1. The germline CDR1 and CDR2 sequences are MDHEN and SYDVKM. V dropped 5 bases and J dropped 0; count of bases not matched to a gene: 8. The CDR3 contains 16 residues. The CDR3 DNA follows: TGTGCCAGCAGTAGAGGGCAGGGGGACAGCACAGATACGCAGTATTTT. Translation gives CASSRGQGDSTDTQYF.

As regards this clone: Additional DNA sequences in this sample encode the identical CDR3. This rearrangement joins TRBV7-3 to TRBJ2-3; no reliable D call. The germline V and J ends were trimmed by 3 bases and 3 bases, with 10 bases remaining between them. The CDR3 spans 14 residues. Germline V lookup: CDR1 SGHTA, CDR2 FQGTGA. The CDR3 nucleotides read TGTGCCAGCAGCTTGCTTGGAACTACAGATACGCAGTATTTT. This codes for CASSLLGTTDTQYF.

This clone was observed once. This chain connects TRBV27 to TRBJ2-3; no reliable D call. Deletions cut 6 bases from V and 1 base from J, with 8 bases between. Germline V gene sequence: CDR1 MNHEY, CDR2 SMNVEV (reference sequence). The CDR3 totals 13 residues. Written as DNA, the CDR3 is TGTGCCAGCAGAGAGACCGGCACAGATACGCAGTATTTT. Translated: CASRETGTDTQYF.

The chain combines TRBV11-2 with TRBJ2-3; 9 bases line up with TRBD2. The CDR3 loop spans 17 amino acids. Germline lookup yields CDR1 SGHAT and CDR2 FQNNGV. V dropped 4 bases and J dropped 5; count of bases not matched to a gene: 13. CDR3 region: CASSSGWGREGGDTQYF. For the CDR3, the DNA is TGTGCCAGCAGCTCTGGATGGGGGCGGGAGGGCGGAGATACGCAGTATTTT.

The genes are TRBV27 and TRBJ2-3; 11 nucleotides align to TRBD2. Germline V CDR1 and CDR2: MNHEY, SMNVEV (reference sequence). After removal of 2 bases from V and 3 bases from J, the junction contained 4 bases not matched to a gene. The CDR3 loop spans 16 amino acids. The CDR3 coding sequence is TGTGCCAGCAGTTTAGATCTAGCGGGAGGTACAGATACGCAGTATTTT. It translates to CASSLDLAGGTDTQYF.

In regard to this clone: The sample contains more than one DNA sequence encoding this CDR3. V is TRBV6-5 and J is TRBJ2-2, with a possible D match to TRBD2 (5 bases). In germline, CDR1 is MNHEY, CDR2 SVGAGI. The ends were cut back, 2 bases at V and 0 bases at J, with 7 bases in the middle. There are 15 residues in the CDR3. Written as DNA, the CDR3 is TGTGCCAGCAGTTACCGGGGAGCGAACACCGGGGAGCTGTTTTTT. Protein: CASSYRGANTGELFF.

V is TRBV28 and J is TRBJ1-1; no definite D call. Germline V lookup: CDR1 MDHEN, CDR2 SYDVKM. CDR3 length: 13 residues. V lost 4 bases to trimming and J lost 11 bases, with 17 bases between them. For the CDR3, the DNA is TGTGCCAGCAGTTCTCACCCGCTCGAAAGGGCTTTCTTT. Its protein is CASSSHPLERAFF.

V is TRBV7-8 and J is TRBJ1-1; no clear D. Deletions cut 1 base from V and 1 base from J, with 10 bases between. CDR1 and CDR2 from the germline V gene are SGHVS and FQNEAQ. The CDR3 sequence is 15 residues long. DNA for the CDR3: TGTGCCAGCAGCTTAGGTCGGGGTAGGAACACTGAAGCTTTCTTT. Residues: CASSLGRGRNTEAFF. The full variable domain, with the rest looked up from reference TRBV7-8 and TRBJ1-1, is GAGVSQSPRYKVAKRGQDVALRCDPISGHVSLFWYQQALGQGPEFLTYFQNEAQLDKSGLPSDRFFAERPEGSVSTLKIQRTQQEDSAVYLCASSLGRGRNTEAFFGQGTRLTVV.

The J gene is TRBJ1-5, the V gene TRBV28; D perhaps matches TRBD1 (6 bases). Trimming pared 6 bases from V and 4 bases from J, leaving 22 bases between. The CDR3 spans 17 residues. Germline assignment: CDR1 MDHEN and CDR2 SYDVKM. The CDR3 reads CASSLQGGSRHNQPQHF. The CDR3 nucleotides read TGTGCCAGCAGCCTACAGGGAGGTAGCCGCCATAATCAGCCCCAGCATTTT.

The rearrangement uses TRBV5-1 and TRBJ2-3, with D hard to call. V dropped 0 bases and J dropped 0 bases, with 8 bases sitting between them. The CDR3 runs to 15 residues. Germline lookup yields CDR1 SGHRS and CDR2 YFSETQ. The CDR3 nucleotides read TGCGCCAGCAGCTTGGCTGTACAGAGCACAGATACGCAGTATTTT. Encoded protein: CASSLAVQSTDTQYF.

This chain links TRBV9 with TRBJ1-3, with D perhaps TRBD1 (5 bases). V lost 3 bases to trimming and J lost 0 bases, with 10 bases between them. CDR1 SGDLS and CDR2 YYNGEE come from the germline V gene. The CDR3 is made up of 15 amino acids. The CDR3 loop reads CASSATVSSGNTIYF. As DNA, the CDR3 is TGTGCCAGCAGCGCGACAGTGTCCTCTGGAAACACCATATATTTT.

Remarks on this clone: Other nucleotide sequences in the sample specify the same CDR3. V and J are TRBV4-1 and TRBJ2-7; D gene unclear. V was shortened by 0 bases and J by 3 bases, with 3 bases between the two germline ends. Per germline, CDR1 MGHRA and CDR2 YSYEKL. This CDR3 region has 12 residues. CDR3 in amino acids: CASSQDNYEQYF. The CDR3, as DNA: TGCGCCAGCAGCCAAGATAACTACGAGCAGTACTTC.

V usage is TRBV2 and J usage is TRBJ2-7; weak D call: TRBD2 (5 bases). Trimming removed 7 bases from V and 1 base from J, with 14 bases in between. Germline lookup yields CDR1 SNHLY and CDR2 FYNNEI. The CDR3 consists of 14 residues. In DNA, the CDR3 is TGTGCCAGCATGATCCAGAGGGAGTCCTACGAGCAGTACTTC. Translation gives CASMIQRESYEQYF.

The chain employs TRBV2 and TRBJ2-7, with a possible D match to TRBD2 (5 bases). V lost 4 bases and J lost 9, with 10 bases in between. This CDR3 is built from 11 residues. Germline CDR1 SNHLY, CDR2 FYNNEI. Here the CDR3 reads CASSVRERQYF. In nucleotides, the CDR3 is TGTGCCAGCAGTGTAAGGGAGCGGCAGTACTTC.

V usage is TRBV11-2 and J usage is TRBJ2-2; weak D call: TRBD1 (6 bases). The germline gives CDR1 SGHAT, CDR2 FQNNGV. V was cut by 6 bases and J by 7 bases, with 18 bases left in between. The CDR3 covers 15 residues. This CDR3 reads CASSPKWQGIGELFF. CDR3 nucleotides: TGTGCCAGCAGTCCAAAGTGGCAGGGGATCGGGGAGCTGTTTTTT.

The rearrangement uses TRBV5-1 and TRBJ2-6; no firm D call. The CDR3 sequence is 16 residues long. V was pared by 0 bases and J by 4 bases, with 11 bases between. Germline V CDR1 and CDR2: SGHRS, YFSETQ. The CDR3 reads CASSLVPQAGANVLTF. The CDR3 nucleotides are TGCGCCAGCAGCTTGGTACCGCAGGCAGGGGCCAACGTCCTGACTTTC. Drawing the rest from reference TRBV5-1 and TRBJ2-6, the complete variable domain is KAGVTQTPRYLIKTRGQQVTLSCSPISGHRSVSWYQQTPGQGLQFLFEYFSETQRNKGNFPGRFSGRQFSNSRSEMNVSTLELGDSALYLCASSLVPQAGANVLTFGAGSRLTVL.

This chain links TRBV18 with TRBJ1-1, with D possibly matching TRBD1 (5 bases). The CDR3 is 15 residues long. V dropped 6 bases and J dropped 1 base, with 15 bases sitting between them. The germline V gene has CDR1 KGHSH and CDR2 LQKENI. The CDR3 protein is CASSPTPTGNTEAFF. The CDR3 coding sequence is TGTGCCAGCTCCCCGACGCCCACAGGGAACACTGAAGCTTTCTTT.

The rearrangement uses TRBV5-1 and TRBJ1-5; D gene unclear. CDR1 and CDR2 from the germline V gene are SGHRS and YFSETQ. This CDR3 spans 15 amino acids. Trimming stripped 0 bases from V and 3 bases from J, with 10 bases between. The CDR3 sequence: CASSLGPGDNQPQHF. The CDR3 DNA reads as TGCGCCAGCAGCTTGGGACCTGGGGACAATCAGCCCCAGCATTTT.

CDR3 DNA: TGTGCCAGCAGTTCACCGGGACCCACCGGGGAGCTGTTTTTT. Protein sequence: CASSSPGPTGELFF. The genes are TRBV28 and TRBJ2-2, with D perhaps TRBD1 or TRBD2 (5 bases each). The CDR3 is 14 amino acids. Germline CDR1 MDHEN, CDR2 SYDVKM. V shed 4 bases and J shed 4 bases, with 10 bases lying between them.

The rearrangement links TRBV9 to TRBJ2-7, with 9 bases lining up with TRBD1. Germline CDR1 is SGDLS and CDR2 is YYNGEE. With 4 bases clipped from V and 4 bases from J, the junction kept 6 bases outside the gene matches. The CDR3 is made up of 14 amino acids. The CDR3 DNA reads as TGTGCCAGCAGCAACTTGGGGACAGGGTACGAGCAGTACTTC. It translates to CASSNLGTGYEQYF.

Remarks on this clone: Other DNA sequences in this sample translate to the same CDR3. The CDR3 spells CASSLGGRETDTQYF. The DNA for the CDR3 is TGTGCCAGCAGCTTAGGGGGCAGGGAAACAGATACGCAGTATTTT. V usage is TRBV7-9 and J usage is TRBJ2-3, with a possible D match to TRBD1 (5 bases). Trimming stripped 1 base from V and 3 bases from J, with 11 bases between. From germline, CDR1 is SEHNR and CDR2 FQNEAQ (reference sequence). The CDR3 covers 15 residues.

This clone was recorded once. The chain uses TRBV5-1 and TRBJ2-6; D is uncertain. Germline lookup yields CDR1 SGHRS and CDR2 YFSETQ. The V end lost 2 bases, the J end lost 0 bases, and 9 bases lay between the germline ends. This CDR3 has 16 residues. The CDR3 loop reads CASSFVPSSGANVLTF. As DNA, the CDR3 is TGCGCCAGCAGCTTCGTCCCCAGCTCTGGGGCCAACGTCCTGACTTTC.

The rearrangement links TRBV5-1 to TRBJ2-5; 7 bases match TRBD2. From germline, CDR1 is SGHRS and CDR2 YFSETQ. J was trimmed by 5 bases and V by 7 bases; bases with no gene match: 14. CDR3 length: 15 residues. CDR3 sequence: CASVYVAGIGETQYF. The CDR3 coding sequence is TGCGCCAGCGTATACGTAGCGGGCATAGGGGAGACCCAGTACTTC. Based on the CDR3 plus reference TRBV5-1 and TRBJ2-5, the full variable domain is KAGVTQTPRYLIKTRGQQVTLSCSPISGHRSVSWYQQTPGQGLQFLFEYFSETQRNKGNFPGRFSGRQFSNSRSEMNVSTLELGDSALYLCASVYVAGIGETQYFGPGTRLLVL.

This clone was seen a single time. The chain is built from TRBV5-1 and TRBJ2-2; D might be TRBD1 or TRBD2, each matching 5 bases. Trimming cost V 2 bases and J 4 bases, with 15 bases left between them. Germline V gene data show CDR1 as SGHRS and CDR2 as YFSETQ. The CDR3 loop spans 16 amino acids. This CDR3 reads CASSFGTPEGTGELFF. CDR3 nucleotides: TGCGCCAGCAGCTTCGGGACGCCCGAGGGCACCGGGGAGCTGTTTTTT.

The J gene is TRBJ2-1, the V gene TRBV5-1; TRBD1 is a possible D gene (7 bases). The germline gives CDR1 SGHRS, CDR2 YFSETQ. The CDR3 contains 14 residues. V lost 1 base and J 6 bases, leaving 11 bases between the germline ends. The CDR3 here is CASSLPGGSNEQFF. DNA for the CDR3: TGCGCCAGCAGCTTGCCAGGGGGGTCCAATGAGCAGTTCTTC.